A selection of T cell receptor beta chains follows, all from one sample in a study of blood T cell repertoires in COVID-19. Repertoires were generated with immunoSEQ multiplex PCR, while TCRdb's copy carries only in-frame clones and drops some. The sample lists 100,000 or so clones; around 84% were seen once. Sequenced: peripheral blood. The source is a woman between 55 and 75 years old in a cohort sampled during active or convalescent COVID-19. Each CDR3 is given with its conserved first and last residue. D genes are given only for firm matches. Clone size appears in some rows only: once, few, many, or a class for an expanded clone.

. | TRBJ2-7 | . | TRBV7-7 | CASSLESGETYEQYF | TGTGCTAGCAGCTTAGAATCAGGGGAGACCTACGAGCAGTACTTC
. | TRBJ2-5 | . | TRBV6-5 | CASSYSGGGKETQYF | TGTGCCAGCAGTTACTCCGGTGGCGGGAAAGAGACCCAGTACTTC
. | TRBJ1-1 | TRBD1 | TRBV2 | CASSVDRSLPEAFF | TGTGCCAGCAGTGTGGACAGGTCTCTCCCTGAAGCTTTCTTT
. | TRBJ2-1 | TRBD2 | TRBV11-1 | CASTGREVSYNEQFF | TGTGCCAGCACAGGGCGGGAGGTATCCTACAATGAGCAGTTCTTC
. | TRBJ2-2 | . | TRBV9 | CASSVGGTLNTGELFF | TGTGCCAGCAGCGTAGGGGGGACACTGAACACCGGGGAGCTGTTTTTT
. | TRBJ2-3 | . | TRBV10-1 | CASSEWRAGTDTQYF | TGCGCCAGCAGTGAATGGCGGGCCGGCACAGATACGCAGTATTTT
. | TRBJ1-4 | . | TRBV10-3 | CAISEGGATNEKLFF | TGTGCCATCAGTGAGGGGGGGGCAACTAATGAAAAACTGTTTTTT
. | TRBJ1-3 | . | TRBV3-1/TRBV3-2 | CASTRSTGSSGNTIYF | TGTGCCAGCACCCGTTCTACAGGTTCCTCTGGAAACACCATATATTTT
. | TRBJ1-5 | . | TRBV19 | CASRPGVLNQPQHF | TGTGCCAGCAGGCCGGGGGTCCTCAATCAGCCCCAGCATTTT
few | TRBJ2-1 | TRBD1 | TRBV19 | CASRGSRDRAYNEQFF | TGTGCCAGTAGGGGGAGCCGGGACAGAGCCTACAATGAGCAGTTCTTC
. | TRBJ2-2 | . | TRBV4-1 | CASSQARNTGELFF | TGCGCCAGCAGCCAAGCCCGGAACACCGGGGAGCTGTTTTTT
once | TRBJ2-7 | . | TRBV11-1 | CASSIVGQIEQYF | TGTGCCAGCTCGATCGTAGGACAGATAGAGCAGTACTTC
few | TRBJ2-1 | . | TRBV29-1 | CSARGPTAEQFF | TGCAGCGCAAGAGGCCCCACCGCTGAGCAGTTCTTC
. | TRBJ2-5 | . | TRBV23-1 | CASSQSGGGPPQETQYF | TGCGCCAGCAGTCAATCGGGCGGAGGGCCCCCCCAAGAGACCCAGTACTTC
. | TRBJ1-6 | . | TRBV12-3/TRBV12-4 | CASSFRGSPLHF | TGTGCCAGCAGTTTCAGGGGTTCACCCCTCCACTTT
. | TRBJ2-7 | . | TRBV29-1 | CSVDGPGQAGTYEQYF | TGCAGCGTTGATGGCCCCGGACAGGCGGGGACCTACGAGCAGTACTTC
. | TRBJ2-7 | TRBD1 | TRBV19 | CASSIGQGTGQYF | TGTGCCAGTAGTATCGGACAGGGGACAGGGCAGTACTTC
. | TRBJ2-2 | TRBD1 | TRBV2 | CASSTTGDRAGELFF | TGTGCCAGCAGTACGACAGGGGATCGGGCCGGGGAGCTGTTTTTT
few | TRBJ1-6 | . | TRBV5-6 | CASSRRGLNSPLHF | TGTGCCAGCAGCCGGCGGGGGCTTAATTCACCCCTCCACTTT
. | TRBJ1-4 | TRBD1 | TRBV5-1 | CASSLSGTGREKLFF | TGCGCCAGCAGCTTGTCCGGGACAGGGAGAGAAAAACTGTTTTTT
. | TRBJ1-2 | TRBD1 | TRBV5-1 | CASSLALGGDGYTF | TGCGCCAGCAGCTTGGCCCTAGGGGGCGACGGCTACACCTTC
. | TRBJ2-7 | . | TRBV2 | CASKEGPGEQYF | TGTGCCAGCAAGGAGGGGCCCGGGGAGCAGTACTTC
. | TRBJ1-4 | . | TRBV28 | CASSPAPAWRGVNEKLFF | TGTGCCAGCAGCCCCGCCCCGGCTTGGCGGGGGGTTAATGAAAAACTGTTTTTT
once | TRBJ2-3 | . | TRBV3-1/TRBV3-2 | CASSQGIGSPDTQYF | TGTGCCAGCAGCCAAGGGATCGGTAGCCCGGATACGCAGTATTTT
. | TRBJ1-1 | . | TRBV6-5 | CASSPQQGSEAFF | TGTGCCAGCAGCCCCCAACAGGGTAGTGAAGCTTTCTTT
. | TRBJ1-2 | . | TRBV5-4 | CASSLVAGNYGYTF | TGTGCCAGCAGCTTAGTGGCAGGGAACTATGGCTACACCTTC
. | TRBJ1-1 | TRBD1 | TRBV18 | CASSRLLQGAAEAFF | TGTGCCAGCTCACGTTTACTACAGGGGGCGGCTGAAGCTTTCTTT
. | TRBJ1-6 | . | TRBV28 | CASSLTVNSPLHF | TGTGCCAGCAGTTTAACGGTCAATTCACCCCTCCACTTT
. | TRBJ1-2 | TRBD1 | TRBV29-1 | CSVEGQGGYTF | TGCAGCGTTGAAGGACAGGGTGGCTACACCTTC
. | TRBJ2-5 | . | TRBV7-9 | CASSQPRVSKETQYF | TGTGCCAGCAGCCAACCCCGGGTTTCTAAAGAGACCCAGTACTTC
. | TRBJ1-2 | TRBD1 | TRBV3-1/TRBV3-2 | CASRQGGDNGYTF | TGTGCCAGCAGACAGGGGGGTGACAATGGCTACACCTTC
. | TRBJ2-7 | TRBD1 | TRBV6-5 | CASRHGTGGAYEQYF | TGTGCCAGCAGACACGGGACAGGGGGCGCCTACGAGCAGTACTTC
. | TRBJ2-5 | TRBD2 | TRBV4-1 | CASSQDPGREETQYF | TGCGCCAGCAGCCAAGATCCAGGGAGGGAAGAGACCCAGTACTTC
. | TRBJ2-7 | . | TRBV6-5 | CASSYSSGYYEQYF | TGTGCCAGCAGTTACTCCTCGGGGTACTACGAGCAGTACTTC
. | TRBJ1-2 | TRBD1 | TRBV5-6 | CASWDRGSSNYGYTF | TGTGCCAGCTGGGACAGGGGGTCTTCTAACTATGGCTACACCTTC
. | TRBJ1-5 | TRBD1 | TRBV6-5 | CASRDRVSQPQHF | TGTGCCAGCAGGGACAGGGTTTCCCAGCCCCAGCATTTT
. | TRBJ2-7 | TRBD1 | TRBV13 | CASSSEGALSYEQYF | TGTGCCAGCAGCTCAGAGGGGGCCCTCTCCTACGAGCAGTACTTC
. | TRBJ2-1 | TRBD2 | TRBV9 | CASSVGYSSGKGGEQFF | TGTGCCAGCAGCGTAGGGTATTCTAGCGGGAAGGGGGGTGAGCAGTTCTTC
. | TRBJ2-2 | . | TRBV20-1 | CSASRGFSGELFF | TGCAGTGCAAGTAGGGGTTTCAGCGGGGAGCTGTTTTTT
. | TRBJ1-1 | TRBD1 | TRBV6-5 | CASRSPFTGGTEAFF | TGTGCCAGCAGGTCACCCTTTACAGGGGGCACTGAAGCTTTCTTT
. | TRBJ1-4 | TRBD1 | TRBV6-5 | CASSWTGGNEKLFF | TGTGCCAGCAGTTGGACAGGTGGGAATGAAAAACTGTTTTTT
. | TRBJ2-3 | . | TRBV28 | CASSQGGLDTDTQYF | TGTGCCAGCAGTCAGGGGGGACTAGACACAGATACGCAGTATTTT